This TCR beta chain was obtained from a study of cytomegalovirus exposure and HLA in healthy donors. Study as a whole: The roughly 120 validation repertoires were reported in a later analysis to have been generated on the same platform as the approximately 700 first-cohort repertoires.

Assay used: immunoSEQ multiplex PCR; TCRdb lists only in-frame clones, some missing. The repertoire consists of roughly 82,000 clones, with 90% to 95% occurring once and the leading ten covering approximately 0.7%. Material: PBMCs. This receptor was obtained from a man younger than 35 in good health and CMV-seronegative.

CDR3 region: CASSVGRNEQFF. As DNA, the CDR3 is TGTGCCAGCAGCGTAGGTCGCAATGAGCAGTTCTTC. The chain recombines TRBV9 with TRBJ2-1; D unclear. Trimming took off 0 bases at V and 6 bases at J, with 4 bases between the two ends. The germline V gene encodes CDR1 SGDLS and CDR2 YYNGEE. This CDR3 is built from 12 residues.